This TCR beta chain was sequenced for a study of blood T cell repertoires in COVID-19 (dated by TCRdb to the early 2020s). Notes on the research overall: Samples covering the acute and convalescent phases of COVID-19 were provided by collaborators in the United States, Italy and Spain. The material from the prospective study consisted of cDNA or gDNA derived from T cells, B-cell-depleted T cells, or PBMCs. The dataset comprised deeply sampled blood TCRbeta repertoires from subjects exposed to, actively infected with, or recovered from COVID-19. The repertoires were released in a freely available public database intended as a resource for research on the immune response to SARS-CoV-2. Samples came from the ongoing ImmuneRACE study (first 160 participants) plus 1,254 subjects from 6 global collaborators. Nearly every sample came with metadata listing a de-identified subject ID, COVID-19 status, age in years and sex. Where HLA class I and class II types were available, the types were taken from metadata supplied by the sample provider, not from assay-based typing. The paper's findings and limits, for the study overall: Clinical and demographic metadata were provided uncurated, with the amount varying by source and participant.

In the prospective study, participants were about 18 to 95 years old, resided in 24 geographic areas of the United States, and were enrolled through a virtual design. In the prospective study, cohorts were assigned on the basis of participant-reported clinical history obtained from a screening survey and a study questionnaire. ImmuneRACE Cohort 3 recovered participants were defined by two consecutive negative NP/OP PCR tests, healthcare professional clearance, or symptom resolution. Mobile phlebotomists in the prospective study collected whole blood, serum and a nasopharyngeal or oropharyngeal swab from every participant. Participants in the prospective study had the option to provide additional blood draws and questionnaires over a roughly 2-month period. Blood samples from the prospective study were shipped frozen or at room temperature prior to DNA extraction. TCRbeta CDR3 regions were amplified from genomic DNA using the immunoSEQ Assay, a bias-controlled multiplex PCR. Regarding the original processing steps: Within the assay, amplification of reference gene primers was used to estimate how many nucleated cells each sample contained. To quantify the absolute abundance of each unique TCRbeta CDR3 rearrangement, sequence reads were collapsed and filtered. For each sample, productive Simpson clonality was calculated as the square root of Simpson's diversity index over productive rearrangements. The source is immuneACCESS, and TCRdb retained only in-frame sequences with V and J called. Part of the clones is not carried over; for the studies checked, unresolved V genes explain less than half of this, and the remainder is unexplained. V and J calls and clone size are given by that table; D and trimming were obtained from the DNA. Recorded for this sample are 190,000 or so clones; roughly 90% of them occurred a single time. The ten largest clones represent 6.5% to 9% of the sample.

Spanning cysteine to phenylalanine, the CDR3 consists of 14 amino acids. The sequence is cut down to CDR3 DNA, 42 bases in frame from base 1. CDR1 and CDR2 (MNHNS, SASEGT) derive from the germline V gene. Trimming takes 0 bases from V and 6 bases from J, and the germline ends sit 12 bases apart. Comment on this clone: No cognate antigen has been identified for it. Nothing much larger sits one base from this clone, and base qualities are not available.

The sequence was obtained from a woman in her late teens or twenties who had recovered from COVID-19. Sequenced input: PBMCs or T cells enriched from blood (not recorded which). This sequence uses TRBV6-1 and TRBJ2-7; the D gene is possibly TRBD2, with 5 bases matching. The CDR3 amino acid sequence is: CASSEAGKRAEQYF. The nucleotide sequence reads TGTGCCAGCAGTGAAGCGGGGAAGAGGGCCGAGCAGTACTTC.